Following are 4 T cell receptor beta chains from one sample sequenced in a study of blood T cell repertoires in COVID-19. Assay: immunoSEQ multiplex PCR; the TCRdb copy retains only in-frame clones and omits some. Counted here are over 85,000 clones, about four fifths occurring once; the ten biggest clones make up approximately 15%. Sequencing input: peripheral blood. These TCRs come from a woman in her sixties or seventies with acute or convalescent COVID-19.

This chain links TRBV5-1 with TRBJ1-4; D is undetermined. Germline V gives CDR1 SGHRS, CDR2 YFSETQ. Trimming stripped 1 base from V and 7 bases from J, with 11 bases between. CDR3 length equals 14 residues. CDR3 DNA sequence: TGCGCCAGCAGCTTGACCGGGTCGGGTGAAAAACTGTTTTTT. Protein product: CASSLTGSGEKLFF.

The V call is TRBV28, the J call TRBJ1-5; D gene ambiguous. CDR1 is MDHEN and CDR2 is SYDVKM in the germline V gene. The V end was cut by 5 bases, the J end by 0 bases, with 8 bases between. This CDR3 has 14 residues. CDR3 residues: CASSETYSNQPQHF. CDR3 coding DNA: TGTGCCAGCAGTGAGACTTATAGCAATCAGCCCCAGCATTTT. Drawing the rest from reference TRBV28 and TRBJ1-5, the complete variable domain is DVKVTQSSRYLVKRTGEKVFLECVQDMDHENMFWYRQDPGLGLRLIYFSYDVKMKEKGDIPEGYSVSREKKERFSLILESASTNQTSMYLCASSETYSNQPQHFGDGTRLSIL.

The rearrangement uses TRBV5-1 and TRBJ2-1; D possibly corresponds to TRBD1 (5 bases). This CDR3 is 14 amino acids long. CDR1 and CDR2 (germline): SGHRS, YFSETQ. V gave up 8 bases and J gave up 3 bases, with 15 bases separating them. The CDR3 sequence: CASNPGIGYNEQFF. The CDR3 DNA sequence: TGCGCCAGTAACCCAGGGATAGGCTACAATGAGCAGTTCTTC.

The sample holds a few counts of this clone. V is TRBV5-6 and J is TRBJ1-1, with 10 positions matching TRBD1. Germline V gene lookup returns CDR1 SGHDT and CDR2 YYEEEE. J gave up 10 bases and V 4 bases, and 7 bases lay outside the gene matches. The CDR3 has 13 residues. The CDR3: CASSGTGDLVAFF. Here the CDR3 DNA reads TGTGCCAGCAGCGGGACAGGGGACTTGGTAGCTTTCTTT.